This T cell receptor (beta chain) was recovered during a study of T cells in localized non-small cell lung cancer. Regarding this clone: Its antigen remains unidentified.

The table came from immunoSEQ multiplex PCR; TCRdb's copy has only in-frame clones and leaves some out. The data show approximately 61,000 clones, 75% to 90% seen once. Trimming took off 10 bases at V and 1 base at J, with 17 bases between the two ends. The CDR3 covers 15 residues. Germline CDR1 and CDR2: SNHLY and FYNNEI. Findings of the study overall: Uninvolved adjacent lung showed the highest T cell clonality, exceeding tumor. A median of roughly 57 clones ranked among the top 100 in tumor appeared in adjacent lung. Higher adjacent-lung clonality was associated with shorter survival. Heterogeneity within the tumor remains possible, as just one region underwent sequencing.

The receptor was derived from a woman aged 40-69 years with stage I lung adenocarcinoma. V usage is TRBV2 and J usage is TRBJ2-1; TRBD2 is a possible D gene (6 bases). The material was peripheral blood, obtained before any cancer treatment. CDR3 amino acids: CAIRRGSLSYNEQFF. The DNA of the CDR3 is TGTGCCATCCGACGGGGGTCCCTTTCCTACAATGAGCAGTTCTTC.